Sequencing of this TCR beta chain was carried out in a study of blood T cell repertoires in COVID-19. The wider study: COVID-19 samples collected from the United States, Italy and Spain covered acute and convalescent phases.

In the authors' methods: It was from reference gene primer amplification that nucleated cell counts were estimated. Sequencing used immunoSEQ multiplex PCR; TCRdb keeps in-frame clones, though not all of them. V, J and clone size derive from that table, while D and trimming were established from the DNA sequence. The sample lists about 200,000 clones, over 80% seen once, with roughly 3.2% in the top ten. Participants were aged roughly 18 to 95 years, lived in about two dozen US areas, and enrolled virtually. This sequence originates from a woman aged 25 to 39 who had been exposed to COVID-19. The sequenced sample consisted of PBMCs or T cells enriched from blood (not recorded which).

CDR3 in amino acids: CASHRDRGTGELFF. The CDR3 nucleotides read TGTGCCAGCCACCGGGATCGGGGGACCGGGGAGCTGTTTTTT. The V call is TRBV7-2, the J call TRBJ2-2; the D gene is possibly TRBD2 (6 bases). The CDR3 length is 14 residues. CDR1 and CDR2 from the germline V gene are SGHTA and FQGNSA. Trimming stripped 8 bases from V and 5 bases from J, with 15 bases between.